The T cell receptor (beta chain) described here comes from a study of shared clonotypes between healthy human individuals. Looking at the study overall: For every donor, three CD4 naive, three CD4 memory, two CD8 naive and one CD8 memory plates were used.

The CDR3 spans 15 residues. Trimming pared 4 bases from V and 5 bases from J, leaving 17 bases between. Germline CDR1 is SGHTA and CDR2 is FQGTGA. Regarding this clone: Its antigen is unidentified.

Study-wide results and caveats: Among non-shared clonotypes, generation probabilities were lower than among those shared by all four donors. Deeper or shallower sequencing was expected to change how clonotypes are shared among donors.

As processed by the authors: As immunoSEQ supplied junction-only sequences (without quality scores), filtering differed. Method: immunoSEQ multiplex PCR; TCRdb's copy keeps in-frame clones and lacks some. That table is the source of V, J and clone size, and D and trimming were worked out from the DNA. The sample has 2,500,000 or so clones; 85% to 95% are singletons. Input material: naive CD4+ T cells from PBMCs. Noted subset: CD45RA+ positively selected. This sequence joins TRBV7-3 and TRBJ2-5; D is uncertain. This clonotype originated in a young man in good health. Some clones in this sample may be carry-over from other donors' samples. The DNA of the CDR3 is TGTGCCAGCAGCTCCGGCGTCCTCCAAGTGGAGACCCAGTACTTC. This gives the protein CASSSGVLQVETQYF.